This T cell receptor (beta chain) is drawn from a study of CD8+ T cells in alopecia areata. The study, taken as a whole, reports: Many expanded lesional clones persisted during tofacitinib (in both scalp and blood). The study also sequences resident alphabeta T cells of normal skin in scalp samples.

This clone was seen a handful of times. Its antigen is not known. Treatment of the sample: oral pan-JAK inhibitor, 5-10 mg twice daily. Alopecia areata patients provided lesional scalp punch biopsies and peripheral blood, both collected for the study. CDR3 length: 13 residues. V was clipped by 4 bases and J by 1 base, with 9 bases between them. Germline values: CDR1 SGHRS, CDR2 YFSETQ. After isolation, RNA underwent reverse transcription to generate cDNA as the sequencing template. TCRdb keeps only in-frame clones here, not all; method: immunoSEQ multiplex PCR. Among roughly 200,000 clones listed, 35% to 40% were seen once.

Sequences were derived from CD4+ T cells sorted from blood, sampled at approximately week 30, from a patient treated with tofacitinib. The chain uses TRBV5-1 and TRBJ2-7; no reliable D call. The sequence came from a human donor with alopecia areata. The CDR3 DNA reads TGCGCCAGCAGCATTGGAATGTCCTACGAGCAGTACTTC. Translating gives CASSIGMSYEQYF.